The entry below gives a single T cell receptor beta chain sequence along with its context. Its matching antigen is unknown. A single record per CDR3 protein comes from TCRdb applying MiXCR to the RT-PCR reads. The sample shows fewer than 750,000 distinct CDR3 sequences, around 13% of them seen only once. CDR3 size: 13 residues. The V gene lost 5 bases and the J gene lost 0 bases, with 8 bases spanning the gap. Germline loops: CDR1 MDHEN, CDR2 SYDVKM. These data are taken from a study of response to subunit inactivated influenza vaccine. Overall study findings and caveats: That few new T cells are recruited by each seasonal influenza vaccination was the authors' suggestion.

The TCR was taken from a man in his fifties or sixties who received an inactivated influenza vaccine. Sequences were derived from PBMCs from blood, sampled 11 to 12 days after vaccination. The J gene is TRBJ2-7, the V gene TRBV28; unclear D gene. Here the CDR3 reads CASSITPSYEQYF. CDR3 bases: TGTGCCAGCAGTATAACTCCCTCCTACGAGCAGTACTTC.